This entry lists 27 T cell receptor beta chains sequenced from one sample in a study of blood T cell repertoires in COVID-19. TCRdb's copy holds only in-frame clones and misses some; the assay was immunoSEQ multiplex PCR. The profile shows about 54,000 clones, 85% to 90% of them singletons. Source material: peripheral blood. The source of these receptors is a man in his sixties with active COVID-19.

This rearrangement joins TRBV13 to TRBJ2-1; D is ambiguous. CDR1 and CDR2 (germline): PRHDT, FYEKMQ (reference sequence). Trimming shortened V by 8 bases and J by 5 bases, and 16 bases separated the two germline ends. This CDR3 has 14 amino acids. The DNA of the CDR3 is TGTGCCAGCGCCTTTCTTTCCGACAACAATGAGCAGTTCTTC. Protein: CASAFLSDNNEQFF. The full variable domain, with the rest looked up from reference TRBV13 and TRBJ2-1, is AAGVIQSPRHLIKEKRETATLKCYPIPRHDTVYWYQQGPGQDPQFLISFYEKMQSDKGSIPDRFSAQQFSDYHSELNMSSLELGDSALYFCASAFLSDNNEQFFGPGTRLTVL.

V usage is TRBV27 and J usage is TRBJ2-3; D is possibly TRBD2 (5 bases). The CDR3 runs 16 residues. V was cut by 1 base and J by 6 bases, with 17 bases left in between. CDR1 and CDR2 from the germline V gene are MNHEY and SMNVEV (reference sequence). CDR3: CASSLLSSYLEDTQYF. CDR3 nucleotide sequence: TGTGCCAGCAGTTTATTGTCTAGCTACCTTGAGGATACGCAGTATTTT.

CDR3 in amino acids: CASSYSSGRATEQFF. The DNA for the CDR3 is TGTGCCAGCAGTTACTCTAGCGGGAGAGCGACTGAGCAGTTCTTC. The V gene is TRBV6-5, the J gene TRBJ2-1; 9 positions match TRBD2. The CDR3 contains 15 residues. V trimming: 0 bases; J trimming: 9 bases; junction bases outside the gene matches: 6. The germline V gene has CDR1 MNHEY and CDR2 SVGAGI.

This clone was counted a single time. The chain uses TRBV3-1 (or the pseudogene TRBV3-2) and TRBJ1-3; 9 bases are a match to TRBD1. Germline values: CDR1 LGHDT, CDR2 YNNKEL (reference sequence). The CDR3 totals 16 residues. J lost 4 bases, V lost 2 bases, and 6 bases had no gene match. The CDR3 loop reads CASSQWMGQGGNTIYF. For the CDR3, the DNA is TGTGCCAGCAGCCAATGGATGGGACAGGGCGGAAACACCATATATTTT.

This clone was picked up one time. CDR3 sequence: CASSPGLAGAGEQYF. DNA of the CDR3: TGTGCCAGCTCGCCGGGACTAGCGGGAGCTGGCGAGCAGTACTTC. The genes are TRBV18 and TRBJ2-7; 14 bases map to TRBD2. V lost 6 bases, J lost 6 bases, and 7 bases stayed unmatched. Germline CDR1 is KGHSH and CDR2 is LQKENI. The CDR3 runs to 15 residues.

The rearrangement links TRBV21-1 to TRBJ2-7; no DNA check was done on the table's D call, TRBD2. TRBV21-1 is described as a pseudogene. The CDR3 consists of 16 residues. The DNA for the CDR3 is TGTGTCAGCAGCAAAAGGTCTAGCGGGGGCCGTGGGGAGCAGTACTTC. Its translation: CVSSKRSSGGRGEQYF.

The CDR3 DNA reads as TGTGCCAGCAGTCGCCCGACAGGGAACTATGGCTACACCTTC. Translating gives CASSRPTGNYGYTF. V gene TRBV28 combines with J gene TRBJ1-2; TRBD1 aligns across 7 bases. After removal of 5 bases from V and 2 bases from J, the junction contained 5 bases not matched to a gene. Germline values: CDR1 MDHEN, CDR2 SYDVKM. This CDR3 comprises 14 residues.

Here the CDR3 reads CASSLRDRVYEQYF. The CDR3 DNA sequence: TGTGCCAGCAGCCTCCGGGACAGGGTCTACGAGCAGTACTTC. V gene TRBV2 combines with J gene TRBJ2-7; 9 bases line up with TRBD1. The germline CDR1 and CDR2 sequences are SNHLY and FYNNEI. The CDR3 is 14 amino acids. The junction had 6 bases not matched to a gene; V was cut back by 6 bases and J by 3 bases.

The chain is built from TRBV4-1 and TRBJ1-4; perhaps TRBD1 as D (6 bases). V lost 0 bases to trimming and J lost 2 bases, with 7 bases between them. The CDR3 length is 15 residues. CDR1 is MGHRA, CDR2 YSYEKL, per germline. CDR3 nucleotide sequence: TGCGCCAGCAGCCAAGAAACAGGGACTAATGAAAAACTGTTTTTT. Its protein is CASSQETGTNEKLFF.

J is TRBJ1-2 and V is TRBV19; no firm D call. V lost 1 base to trimming and J lost 2 bases, with 8 bases between them. There are 14 residues in the CDR3. Germline-derived CDR1 and CDR2 are LNHDA and SQIVND (reference sequence). The CDR3 sequence is CASSIGYINYGYTF. CDR3 in DNA: TGTGCCAGTAGTATAGGGTACATCAACTATGGCTACACCTTC.

The chain uses TRBV6-4 and TRBJ2-7; D not resolved. Trimming left V 6 bases short and J 2 bases short, with 14 bases between. Germline V lookup: CDR1 MRHNA, CDR2 SNTAGT. This CDR3 comprises 14 residues. In nucleotides, the CDR3 is TGTGCCAGCAGAGAAAGCGTACTCACCTACGAGCAGTACTTC. This encodes CASRESVLTYEQYF.

The chain is built from TRBV15 and TRBJ2-1, with TRBD2 identical over 10 bases. Germline trimming cut 8 bases from V and 6 bases from J; bases unmatched to any gene: 7. The germline gives CDR1 LNHNV, CDR2 YYDKDF (reference sequence). This CDR3 comprises 14 residues. CDR3 region: CATLLAGEVNEQFF. The CDR3 DNA reads as TGTGCCACCCTTCTAGCGGGAGAGGTCAATGAGCAGTTCTTC.

CDR3 sequence (DNA): TGTGCCAGCAGCTCAATTAAGCGGGAGGCTACTGGGGCCAACGTCCTGACTTTC. It encodes CASSSIKREATGANVLTF. The chain employs TRBV7-8 and TRBJ2-6; TRBD2 aligns across 9 bases. J gave up 2 bases and V 4 bases, and 9 bases lay outside the gene matches. The V gene's germline CDR1 is SGHVS and CDR2 FQNEAQ. The CDR3 consists of 18 residues.

As DNA, the CDR3 is TGCGCCAGCAGCTTGGCCGGGTGGCGGGAGACCCAGTACTTC. This codes for CASSLAGWRETQYF. The chain has TRBV5-1 and TRBJ2-5; D uncertain. The germline V gene encodes CDR1 SGHRS and CDR2 YFSETQ. V was shortened by 0 bases and J by 5 bases, with 11 bases between the two germline ends. The CDR3 is 14 amino acids.

The chain has TRBV10-3 and TRBJ2-7, with 7 bases matching TRBD2. This CDR3 contains 13 residues. V gave up 7 bases and J gave up 5 bases; unmatched junction bases: 8. The germline CDR1 and CDR2 sequences are ENHRY and SYGVKD. In nucleotides, the CDR3 is TGTGCCATCAAGCCCAGCGGGAAGGACGAGCAGTACTTC. Protein sequence: CAIKPSGKDEQYF.

The CDR3 is CATSRARVGAVNTDTQYF. The DNA for the CDR3 is TGTGCCACCAGCAGAGCCCGGGTTGGTGCGGTCAACACAGATACGCAGTATTTT. The V gene is TRBV15, the J gene TRBJ2-3; D is undetermined. V was pared by 1 base and J by 2 bases, with 19 bases between. The CDR3 consists of 18 residues. CDR1 is LNHNV and CDR2 is YYDKDF in the germline V gene (reference sequence).

The rearrangement links TRBV6-5 to TRBJ1-2, with D maybe TRBD1 (5 bases). Germline loops: CDR1 MNHEY, CDR2 SVGAGI. The length of the CDR3 is 15 residues. Trimming took off 5 bases at V and 0 bases at J, with 13 bases between the two ends. The CDR3 bases are TGTGCCAGCAGTCAAACAGGTGAAACTAACTATGGCTACACCTTC. It yields the protein CASSQTGETNYGYTF.

This rearrangement joins TRBV5-1 to TRBJ2-7, with 12 nucleotides matching TRBD1. This CDR3 contains 14 residues. V lost 3 bases and J lost 5; bases outside the gene matches: 3. From germline, CDR1 is SGHRS and CDR2 YFSETQ. DNA for the CDR3: TGCGCCAGCAGCTCGGGACAGGGGGCGAACGAGCAGTACTTC. Translating it yields CASSSGQGANEQYF.

V usage is TRBV10-1 and J usage is TRBJ2-3; no firm D call. Germline CDR1 reads WNHNN; CDR2 reads SYGVQD (reference sequence). The CDR3 consists of 14 residues. Trimming removed 4 bases from V and 6 bases from J, with 14 bases in between. In DNA form, the CDR3 reads TGCGCCAGCAGTGCTGGCCCAACGAGGGATACGCAGTATTTT. Protein: CASSAGPTRDTQYF.

The chain uses TRBV4-1 and TRBJ2-7; TRBD1 is a possible D gene (5 bases). The CDR3 totals 15 residues. V gave up 1 base and J gave up 5 bases, with 15 bases separating them. Germline-derived CDR1 and CDR2 are MGHRA and YSYEKL. The chain's CDR3 is CASSQAAQGDHEQYF. CDR3 coding DNA: TGCGCCAGCAGCCAAGCAGCTCAGGGTGACCACGAGCAGTACTTC.

The chain carries TRBV7-8 and TRBJ2-5, with 14 bases aligning to TRBD2. CDR1 and CDR2 (germline): SGHVS, FQNEAQ. Losses at the gene ends were 4 bases for V and 4 bases for J; bases not matched to a gene: 8. This CDR3 is 17 amino acids long. Here the CDR3 reads CASSSPGLAGVGETQYF. CDR3 sequence (DNA): TGTGCCAGCAGCTCGCCGGGACTAGCGGGAGTTGGAGAGACCCAGTACTTC.

The chain is built from TRBV5-5 and TRBJ1-5; 7 nucleotides agree with TRBD1. The ends lost 4 bases at V and 2 bases at J; junction bases unmatched: 12. The CDR3 is 17 residues long. Germline lookup yields CDR1 SGHKS and CDR2 YYEKEE (reference sequence). The CDR3 sequence is CASSRGQGPRGNQPQHF. The CDR3 DNA follows: TGTGCCAGCAGCAGGGGGCAGGGGCCGCGGGGCAATCAGCCCCAGCATTTT.

The chain couples TRBV15 to TRBJ2-7, with TRBD1 as a possible D gene (5 bases). Germline CDR1 LNHNV, CDR2 YYDKDF (reference sequence). Trimming took 4 bases from V and 4 from J, leaving 8 bases between them. CDR3 length: 12 residues. As DNA, the CDR3 is TGTGCCACCAGCAACCAGGGTTACGAGCAGTACTTC. As protein: CATSNQGYEQYF.

The chain combines TRBV6-5 with TRBJ1-3; possibly TRBD1 for D (6 bases). The length of the CDR3 is 14 residues. Germline CDR1 MNHEY, CDR2 SVGAGI. Trimming stripped 6 bases from V and 1 base from J, with 10 bases between. For the CDR3, the DNA is TGTGCCAGCAGAGAGACAGGTTCTGGAAACACCATATATTTT. It codes for CASRETGSGNTIYF.

This chain connects TRBV27 to TRBJ2-7; 11 nucleotides align to TRBD1. V was pared by 6 bases and J by 0 bases, with 4 bases of the junction left unmatched. The CDR3 has 15 residues. CDR1 is MNHEY, CDR2 SMNVEV, per germline (reference sequence). The CDR3 nucleotides are TGTGCCAGCAGGAGAGGGACAGGGGGCTCCTACGAGCAGTACTTC. Its translation is CASRRGTGGSYEQYF.

This rearrangement joins TRBV2 to TRBJ1-1; 7 nucleotides match TRBD1. CDR3 length: 14 amino acids. J gave up 6 bases and V 6 bases, and 10 bases lay outside the gene matches. CDR1 is SNHLY and CDR2 is FYNNEI in the germline V gene. CDR3 region: CASRPGPQGAEAFF. For the CDR3, the DNA is TGTGCCAGCAGACCCGGTCCTCAGGGGGCTGAAGCTTTCTTT.

The table lists this clone with a few counts. The chain is built from TRBV27 and TRBJ2-1; 8 bases match TRBD2. CDR1 and CDR2 (germline): MNHEY, SMNVEV (reference sequence). V was clipped by 6 bases and J by 9 bases; unmatched bases: 10. CDR3 length: 14 amino acids. CDR3 in amino acids: CASRGVAGGIEQFF. In nucleotides, the CDR3 is TGTGCCAGCAGGGGTGTCGCGGGAGGTATTGAGCAGTTCTTC.